A selection of T cell receptor beta chains follows, all from one sample in a study of T cells in Graves' hyperthyroidism and ophthalmopathy. Using its own MiXCR run on the multiplex PCR reads, TCRdb lists one record per CDR3 protein. Here the sample spans nearly 600,000 distinct CDR3 sequences, 13% to 15% being singletons. The sample taken for sequencing was blood. The source of these receptors is a woman between 18 and 29 years old with Graves' ophthalmopathy. CDR3s include the opening cysteine and the closing phenylalanine or tryptophan. The D gene is left open where the match is weak. Only some rows state a clone size, as once, few, many or a class for expanded clones.

j_gene | d_gene | abundance | v_gene | CDR3aa | CDR3nt
TRBJ1-4 | - | few | TRBV4-1 | CASSPITGMGEKLFF | TGCGCCAGCAGCCCTATTACAGGGATGGGTGAAAAACTGTTTTTT
TRBJ2-1 | - | - | TRBV5-8 | CASSLSWSFFYNEQFF | TGTGCCAGCAGCTTATCATGGTCCTTCTTCTACAATGAGCAGTTCTTC
TRBJ2-5 | TRBD1 | - | TRBV25-1 | CASISYGTGQETQYF | TGTGCCAGCATCTCGTACGGGACAGGGCAAGAGACCCAGTACTTC
TRBJ1-5 | - | many | TRBV27 | CASRMGSNQPQHF | TGTGCCAGCAGAATGGGTAGCAATCAGCCCCAGCATTTT
TRBJ1-1 | - | many | TRBV28 | CASSYSTGTTEAFF | TGTGCCAGCAGCTACTCTACAGGGACGACTGAAGCTTTCTTT
TRBJ2-1 | TRBD2 | - | TRBV29-1 | CSVGRETLYEQFF | TGCAGCGTTGGGCGGGAGACCCTCTATGAGCAGTTCTTC
TRBJ2-7 | TRBD2 | many | TRBV12-3/TRBV12-4 | CASSFVAGSYEQYF | TGTGCCAGCAGTTTTGTAGCGGGGTCCTACGAGCAGTACTTC
TRBJ2-3 | TRBD2 | many | TRBV7-8 | CASSLRVAGFSTDTQYF | TGTGCCAGCAGCTTGAGAGTAGCGGGATTTTCCACAGATACGCAGTATTTT
TRBJ2-7 | TRBD1 | - | TRBV5-1 | CASRFGTGNYEQYF | TGCGCCAGCAGATTTGGGACAGGTAACTACGAGCAGTACTTC
TRBJ2-1 | - | few | TRBV7-3 | CASSLEGYYNEQFF | TGTGCCAGCAGCTTAGAAGGCTATTACAATGAGCAGTTCTTC
TRBJ1-5 | - | few | TRBV6-5 | CASSYSLQGNQPQHF | TGTGCCAGCAGTTACTCGCTACAGGGTAATCAGCCCCAGCATTTT
TRBJ2-1 | - | many | TRBV28 | CASRGRMWGKTDNEQFF | TGTGCCAGCAGAGGGAGGATGTGGGGAAAAACGGACAATGAGCAGTTCTTC
TRBJ2-7 | - | many | TRBV12-3/TRBV12-4 | CASSLMTHEQYF | TGTGCCAGCAGTTTGATGACGCACGAGCAGTACTTC
TRBJ1-1 | - | few | TRBV6-1 | CASSLRAAFF | TGTGCCAGCAGCCTGCGGGCAGCTTTCTTT
TRBJ2-2 | - | many | TRBV11-2 | CASSLVRGNTGELFF | TGTGCCAGCAGCTTAGTTCGGGGGAACACCGGGGAGCTGTTTTTT
TRBJ1-2 | TRBD1 | many | TRBV28 | CASSPNDGQARIGYTF | TGTGCCAGCAGTCCTAACGACGGACAGGCTAGAATCGGCTACACCTTC
TRBJ1-3 | - | - | TRBV12-3/TRBV12-4 | CASSPGGGPGNTIYF | TGTGCCAGCAGTCCGGGGGGGGGGCCTGGAAACACCATATATTTT
TRBJ2-7 | - | many | TRBV11-2 | CASRTLTGKGAAYEQYF | TGTGCCAGCCGGACACTCACAGGGAAAGGTGCGGCCTACGAGCAGTACTTC
TRBJ2-1 | TRBD2 | - | TRBV20-1 | CSARDYGTSGRSRIYNEQFF | TGCAGTGCTAGAGACTACGGGACTAGCGGGAGGTCGCGGATTTACAATGAGCAGTTCTTC
TRBJ2-7 | TRBD2 | many | TRBV10-3 | CAISQLAVSYEQYF | TGTGCCATCAGTCAACTAGCGGTCTCCTACGAGCAGTACTTC
TRBJ2-7 | TRBD1 | many | TRBV20-1 | CSARDRVGLAGGYEQYF | TGCAGTGCTAGAGATCGTGTAGGACTCGCAGGGGGCTACGAGCAGTACTTC
TRBJ2-3 | - | few | TRBV4-2 | CASSPITHFTDTQYF | TGTGCCAGCAGCCCGATAACGCACTTCACAGATACGCAGTATTTT
TRBJ2-2 | TRBD2 | - | TRBV5-4 | CASSPLRAGVANTGELFF | TGTGCCAGCAGCCCCCTACGAGCGGGGGTCGCGAACACCGGGGAGCTGTTTTTT
TRBJ2-7 | - | many | TRBV6-5 | CASSYSRRSSYEQYF | TGTGCCAGCAGTTACTCCCGGCGGAGCTCCTACGAGCAGTACTTC
TRBJ2-5 | - | - | TRBV19 | CASSIRLGVEETQYF | TGTGCCAGTAGTATAAGACTGGGGGTAGAAGAGACCCAGTACTTC
TRBJ2-7 | TRBD2 | many | TRBV20-1 | CSARDPRLAGGEQYF | TGCAGTGCTAGAGATCCCAGACTAGCGGGCGGGGAGCAGTACTTC
TRBJ2-2 | TRBD1 | few | TRBV7-3 | CASSLNGQGSTGELFF | TGTGCCAGCAGCTTAAATGGACAGGGTAGCACCGGGGAGCTGTTTTTT
TRBJ2-7 | - | - | TRBV27 | CASSLGTPRDGTYEQYF | TGTGCCAGCAGTTTAGGTACCCCTCGGGACGGAACCTACGAGCAGTACTTC
TRBJ1-1 | - | - | TRBV6-5 | CASSCPGCPEAFF | TGTGCCAGCAGTTGCCCAGGGTGCCCTGAAGCTTTCTTT
TRBJ2-1 | TRBD1 | many | TRBV24-1 | CATSDSRAGGVYNEQFF | TGTGCCACCAGTGATTCCCGGGCAGGGGGCGTATACAATGAGCAGTTCTTC
TRBJ2-7 | TRBD1 | - | TRBV27 | CASSKIGGQAVSYEQYF | TGTGCCAGCAGTAAAATTGGAGGACAGGCGGTCTCCTACGAGCAGTACTTC
TRBJ1-1 | - | few | TRBV6-1 | CASSFFRGNTEAFF | TGTGCCAGCAGTTTCTTCCGAGGCAACACTGAAGCTTTCTTT
TRBJ1-2 | - | many | TRBV7-2 | CASSFYSDSLYTF | TGTGCCAGCAGCTTTTACTCGGACAGCCTCTACACCTTC
TRBJ1-6 | - | few | TRBV19 | CASSGAGAYNSPLHF | TGTGCCAGTAGTGGGGCAGGGGCGTATAATTCACCCCTCCACTTT
TRBJ2-7 | TRBD2 | many | TRBV29-1 | CSVGTSGRAEQYF | TGCAGCGTTGGTACTAGCGGGAGGGCCGAGCAGTACTTC
TRBJ2-7 | TRBD2 | many | TRBV7-2 | CASSLVGSGLAGYEQYF | TGTGCCAGCAGCTTAGTTGGGTCCGGGCTAGCGGGGTACGAGCAGTACTTC
TRBJ2-7 | - | many | TRBV20-1 | CSARDLRRLVSSYEQYF | TGCAGTGCTAGAGATCTGCGCCGACTAGTCAGCTCCTACGAGCAGTACTTC
TRBJ1-1 | - | many | TRBV28 | CASSLTEAGTEAFF | TGTGCCAGCAGTTTGACGGAGGCCGGAACTGAAGCTTTCTTT
TRBJ1-2 | - | many | TRBV11-1 | CASSPRGAVYGYTF | TGTGCCAGCAGCCCGAGAGGGGCAGTCTATGGCTACACCTTC
TRBJ2-7 | TRBD2 | - | TRBV9 | CASSVDVAGAREQYF | TGTGCCAGCAGCGTAGACGTAGCGGGAGCTCGGGAGCAGTACTTC
TRBJ2-7 | - | many | TRBV30 | CAWSDQGYEQYF | TGTGCCTGGAGTGACCAGGGTTACGAGCAGTACTTC
TRBJ2-7 | TRBD2 | many | TRBV9 | CATGGGWTRRPYEQYF | TGTGCTACCGGGGGTGGCTGGACTAGGAGGCCCTACGAGCAGTACTTC
TRBJ2-2 | - | - | TRBV7-2 | CASSPRVVGFAGELFF | TGTGCCAGCAGCCCCCGCGTAGTGGGTTTCGCCGGGGAGCTGTTTTTT
TRBJ1-1 | - | many | TRBV7-2 | CASSPQGGGTPYTEAFF | TGTGCCAGCAGCCCCCAGGGTGGGGGAACGCCCTACACTGAAGCTTTCTTT
TRBJ2-1 | TRBD2 | - | TRBV2 | CASKGGDSGRSSYNEQFF | TGTGCCAGCAAGGGAGGGGATAGCGGGAGGAGCTCCTACAATGAGCAGTTCTTC
TRBJ2-1 | TRBD1 | few | TRBV11-2 | CASSHPLGQGNNEQFF | TGTGCCAGCAGCCACCCCCTAGGACAGGGGAACAATGAGCAGTTCTTC
TRBJ1-2 | TRBD1 | - | TRBV13 | CASSLGPGGSDYGYTF | TGTGCCAGCAGCTTAGGTCCAGGGGGCAGCGACTATGGCTACACCTTC
TRBJ1-2 | - | - | TRBV19 | CASSIGGRLPVGYTF | TGTGCCAGTAGTATAGGCGGCAGGTTGCCCGTTGGCTACACCTTC
TRBJ2-1 | TRBD1 | many | TRBV11-3 | CASSPRTGLDEQFF | TGTGCCAGCAGCCCCCGGACAGGTTTGGATGAGCAGTTCTTC
TRBJ1-2 | - | - | TRBV9 | CASSVDIGDGANYGYTF | TGTGCCAGCAGCGTAGATATAGGGGACGGAGCTAACTATGGCTACACCTTC
TRBJ2-7 | TRBD1 | many | TRBV2 | CASKRRQGSSYEQYF | TGTGCCAGCAAGCGTCGACAGGGAAGCTCCTACGAGCAGTACTTC
TRBJ1-2 | TRBD1 | few | TRBV5-8 | CASSWTGGYGYTF | TGTGCCAGCAGCTGGACAGGGGGCTATGGCTACACCTTC
TRBJ2-6 | - | many | TRBV7-3 | CASSQGPLGSGANVLTF | TGTGCCAGCTCCCAGGGGCCCCTCGGCTCTGGGGCCAACGTCCTGACTTTC
TRBJ1-5 | TRBD1 | many | TRBV6-1 | CASNPGTANQPQHF | TGTGCCAGCAATCCGGGGACAGCTAATCAGCCCCAGCATTTT
TRBJ1-4 | TRBD1 | few | TRBV5-6 | CASRTGAEKLFF | TGTGCCAGCAGGACAGGGGCTGAAAAACTGTTTTTT